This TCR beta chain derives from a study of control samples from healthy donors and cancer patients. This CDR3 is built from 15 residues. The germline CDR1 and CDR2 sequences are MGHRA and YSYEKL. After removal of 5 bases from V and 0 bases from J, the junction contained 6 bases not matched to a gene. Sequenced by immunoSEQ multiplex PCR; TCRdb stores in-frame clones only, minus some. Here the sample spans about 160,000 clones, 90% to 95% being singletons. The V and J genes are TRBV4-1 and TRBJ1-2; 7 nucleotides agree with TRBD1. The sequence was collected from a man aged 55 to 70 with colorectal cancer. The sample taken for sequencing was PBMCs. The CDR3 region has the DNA TGCGCCAGCAGCATTGGGACAGATACTAACTATGGCTACACCTTC. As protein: CASSIGTDTNYGYTF.